This TCR beta chain came from a study of OX40 agonist ivuxolimab in advanced cancers. Study as a whole: From about 23 to 85 years was the age range, with a mean of roughly 59 years, and roughly 83% were male. Prior checkpoint blockade (anti-PD-1, anti-PD-L1 or anti-CTLA-4) was permitted; 35% to 50% had it. Three patients, one with hepatocellular carcinoma and two with cutaneous melanoma, responded partially.

The repertoire was sequenced with immunoSEQ multiplex PCR; TCRdb's copy has only in-frame clones and lacks some. The sample yields roughly 15,000 clones, around 80% seen once. This clone was seen only a few times. This CDR3 has 22 amino acids. Germline CDR1 MNHEY, CDR2 SMNVEV (reference sequence). Losses at the gene ends were 4 bases for V and 2 bases for J; bases not matched to a gene: 18. The clonotype was recovered from an adult with an advanced solid tumor such as melanoma, head and neck, liver or kidney cancer. The input for sequencing was CD4+ or CD8+ T cells sorted from blood, taken in a trial of the OX40 agonist ivuxolimab. The chain links TRBV27 to TRBJ2-1, with 15 nucleotides matching TRBD2. The CDR3 region is CASSSLFPFGLAGGLTYNEQFF. For the CDR3, the DNA is TGTGCCAGCAGTTCCCTGTTCCCCTTCGGACTAGCGGGAGGGCTAACCTACAATGAGCAGTTCTTC.